One sample yielded the 6 T cell receptor beta chains listed below, sequenced in a study of a mutant IDH1 vaccine in newly diagnosed glioma. Sequenced by immunoSEQ multiplex PCR; TCRdb stores in-frame clones only, minus some. Of roughly 68,000 clones listed, around 74% are singletons. Described time point: week 35, safety follow-up. In the vaccine, a single dose held 300 ug of the mutant IDH1 20-mer peptide, along with topical imiquimod. No antigen has been identified for these receptors. The sequenced sample was PBMCs, obtained from a glioma patient whose treatment included an IDH1 peptide vaccine. These receptors were taken from a middle-aged man with glioma.

This clone has only a few counts. Other DNA sequences in this sample translate to the same CDR3. This chain connects TRBV29-1 to TRBJ1-2, with D perhaps TRBD1 (5 bases). The V end was cut by 6 bases, the J end by 2 bases, with 10 bases between. The CDR3 covers 12 residues. Per the germline V gene, CDR1 is SQVTM and CDR2 is ANQGSEA. The CDR3 here is CSVAGANYGYTF. In DNA, the CDR3 is TGCAGCGTCGCCGGGGCCAACTATGGCTACACCTTC.

J is TRBJ1-1 and V is TRBV7-9; D is possibly TRBD1 (5 bases). CDR1 and CDR2 (germline): SEHNR, FQNEAQ (reference sequence). The CDR3 totals 17 residues. Trimming removed 2 bases from V and 0 bases from J, with 16 bases in between. The CDR3 DNA reads as TGTGCCAGCAGCTTATTTCCGGACAAAGACATGAACACTGAAGCTTTCTTT. Its translation: CASSLFPDKDMNTEAFF.

The J gene is TRBJ1-1, the V gene TRBV12-1. TRBV12-1 is a listed pseudogene. This CDR3 has 12 amino acids. The CDR3 coding sequence is TGTGCCAGCAGCTTGGGGGGATCTGAAGCTTTCTTT. Encoded protein: CASSLGGSEAFF.

The chain couples TRBV5-1 to TRBJ1-6; D is undetermined. This CDR3 is built from 14 residues. Trimming pared 0 bases from V and 10 bases from J, leaving 11 bases between. Germline V CDR1 and CDR2: SGHRS, YFSETQ. The CDR3 bases are TGCGCCAGCAGCTTGGAGGGATTACGCTCACCCCTCCACTTT. This encodes CASSLEGLRSPLHF.

The chain links TRBV2 to TRBJ1-3; D unresolved. The V gene lost 5 bases and the J gene lost 3 bases, with 11 bases spanning the gap. The CDR3 contains 14 residues. Germline loops: CDR1 SNHLY, CDR2 FYNNEI. CDR3 sequence (DNA): TGTGCCAGCAGTCCCCGGGGTAATGGAAACACCATATATTTT. Protein product: CASSPRGNGNTIYF.

The CDR3 DNA is TGTGCCAGAAGCTGGAGACGGAGGAACACTGAAGCTTTCTTT. Translated: CARSWRRRNTEAFF. This chain links TRBV7-5 with TRBJ1-1. TRBV7-5 is noted as a pseudogene. The CDR3 has 14 amino acids.